What follows are 3 T cell receptor beta chains derived from one specimen sequenced in a study of T cell responses to AZD1222 COVID-19 vaccine. Only in-frame clones appear in the TCRdb table, and some are missing; sequencing was by immunoSEQ multiplex PCR. This sample has approximately 110,000 clones; approximately 90% occur once, and the top ten carry approximately 5.4%. The sequences come from peripheral blood, collected on day 0 of AZD1222 vaccination. All receptors come from an adult in good health.

In this sample, this clone turned up a few times. This chain joins TRBV5-4 and TRBJ2-7; D ambiguous. Germline V gives CDR1 SGHNT, CDR2 YYREEE (reference sequence). The V end was cut by 0 bases, the J end by 4 bases, with 8 bases between. The CDR3 extends over 13 amino acids. The CDR3 DNA is TGTGCCAGCAGCTTGGAGACAACATACGAGCAGTACTTC. This codes for CASSLETTYEQYF.

The chain employs TRBV10-3 and TRBJ2-5; D is possibly TRBD2 (5 bases). CDR3 length equals 13 residues. V shed 0 bases and J shed 5 bases, with 7 bases lying between them. The germline V gene encodes CDR1 ENHRY and CDR2 SYGVKD. The chain's CDR3 is CAISESRVETQYF. CDR3 sequence (DNA): TGTGCCATCAGTGAGTCGAGGGTGGAGACCCAGTACTTC.

The chain uses TRBV6-2 or TRBV6-3 and TRBJ2-7; no clear D. Per the germline V gene, CDR1 is MNHEY and CDR2 is SVGEGT. The V gene lost 0 bases and the J gene lost 3 bases, with 3 bases spanning the gap. CDR3 size: 12 residues. Written as DNA, the CDR3 is TGTGCCAGCAGTTACTCAAACTACGAGCAGTACTTC. Translation gives CASSYSNYEQYF.